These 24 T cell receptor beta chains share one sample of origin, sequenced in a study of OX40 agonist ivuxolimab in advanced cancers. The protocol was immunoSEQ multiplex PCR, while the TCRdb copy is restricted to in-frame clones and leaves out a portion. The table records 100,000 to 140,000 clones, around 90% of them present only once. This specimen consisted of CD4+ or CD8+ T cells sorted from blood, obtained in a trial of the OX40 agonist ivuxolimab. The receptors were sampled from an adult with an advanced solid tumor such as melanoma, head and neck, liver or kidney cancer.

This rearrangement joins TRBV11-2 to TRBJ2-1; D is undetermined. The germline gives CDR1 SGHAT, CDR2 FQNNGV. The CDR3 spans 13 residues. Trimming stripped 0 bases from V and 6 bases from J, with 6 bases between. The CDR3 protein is CASSLDHGNEQFF. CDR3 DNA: TGTGCCAGCAGCTTAGATCACGGCAATGAGCAGTTCTTC.

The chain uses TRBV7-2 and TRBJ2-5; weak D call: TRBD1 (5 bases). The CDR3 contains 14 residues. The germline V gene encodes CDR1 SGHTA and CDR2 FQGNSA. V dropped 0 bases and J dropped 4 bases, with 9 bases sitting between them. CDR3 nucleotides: TGTGCCAGCAGCTTAGCGGCAGGGCGAGAGACCCAGTACTTC. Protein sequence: CASSLAAGRETQYF. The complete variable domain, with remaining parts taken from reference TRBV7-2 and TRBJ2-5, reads GAGVSQSPSNKVTEKGKDVELRCDPISGHTALYWYRQSLGQGLEFLIYFQGNSAPDKSGLPSDRFSAERTGGSVSTLTIQRTQQEDSAVYLCASSLAAGRETQYFGPGTRLLVL.

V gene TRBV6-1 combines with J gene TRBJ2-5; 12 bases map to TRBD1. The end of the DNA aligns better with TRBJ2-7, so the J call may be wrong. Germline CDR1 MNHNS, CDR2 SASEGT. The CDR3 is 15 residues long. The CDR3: CASSSRGQGAHEQYF. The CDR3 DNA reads TGTGCCAGCAGTTCCCGGGGACAGGGGGCCCACGAGCAGTACTTC.

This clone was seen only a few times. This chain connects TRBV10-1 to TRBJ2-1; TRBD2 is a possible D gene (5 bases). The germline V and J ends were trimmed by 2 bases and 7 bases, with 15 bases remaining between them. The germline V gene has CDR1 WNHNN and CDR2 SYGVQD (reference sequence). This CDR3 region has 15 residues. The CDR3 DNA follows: TGCGCCAGCAGTGAGACTAAGCGGAGGAGAAATGAGCAGTTCTTC. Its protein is CASSETKRRRNEQFF.

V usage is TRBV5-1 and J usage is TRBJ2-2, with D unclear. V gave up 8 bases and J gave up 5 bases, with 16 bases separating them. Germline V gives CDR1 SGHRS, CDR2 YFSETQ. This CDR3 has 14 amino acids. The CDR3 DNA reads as TGCGCCAGTTGCTTCACCCCCGAGACCGGGGAGCTGTTTTTT. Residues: CASCFTPETGELFF.

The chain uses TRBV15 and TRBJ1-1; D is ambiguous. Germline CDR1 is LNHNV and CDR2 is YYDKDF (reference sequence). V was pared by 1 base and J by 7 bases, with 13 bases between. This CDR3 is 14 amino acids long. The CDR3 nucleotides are TGTGCCACCAGCAGAGCCGGTGGGGAGGGTGAAGCTTTCTTT. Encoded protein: CATSRAGGEGEAFF.

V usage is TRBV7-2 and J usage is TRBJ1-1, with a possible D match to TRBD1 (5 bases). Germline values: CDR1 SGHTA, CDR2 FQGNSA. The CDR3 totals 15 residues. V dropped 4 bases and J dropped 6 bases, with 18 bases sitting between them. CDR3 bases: TGTGCCAGCAGCTCCCTAGGGGAGGAGGGGCCTGAAGCTTTCTTT. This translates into CASSSLGEEGPEAFF.

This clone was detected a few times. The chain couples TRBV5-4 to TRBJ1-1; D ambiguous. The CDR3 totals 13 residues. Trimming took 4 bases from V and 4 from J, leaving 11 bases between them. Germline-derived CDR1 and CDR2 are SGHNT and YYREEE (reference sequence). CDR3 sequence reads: CASSDQVRTEAFF. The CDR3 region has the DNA TGTGCCAGCAGCGATCAGGTTCGCACTGAAGCTTTCTTT.

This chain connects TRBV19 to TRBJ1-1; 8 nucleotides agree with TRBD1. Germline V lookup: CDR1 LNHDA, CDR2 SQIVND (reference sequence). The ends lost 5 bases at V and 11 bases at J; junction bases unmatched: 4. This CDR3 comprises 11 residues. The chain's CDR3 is CASSQGARAFF. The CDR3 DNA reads TGTGCCAGTAGTCAGGGGGCCCGGGCTTTCTTT.

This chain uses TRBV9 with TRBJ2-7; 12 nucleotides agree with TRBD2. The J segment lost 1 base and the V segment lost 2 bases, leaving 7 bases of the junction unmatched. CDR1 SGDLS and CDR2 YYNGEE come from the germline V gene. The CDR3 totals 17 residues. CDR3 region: CASSVTSGSPTSYEQYF. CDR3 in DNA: TGTGCCAGCAGCGTGACTAGCGGGAGCCCAACGTCCTACGAGCAGTACTTC.

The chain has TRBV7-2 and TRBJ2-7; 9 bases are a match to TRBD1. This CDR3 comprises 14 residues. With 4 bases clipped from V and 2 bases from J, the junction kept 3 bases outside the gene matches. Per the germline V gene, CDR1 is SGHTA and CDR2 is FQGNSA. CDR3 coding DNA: TGTGCCAGCAGCTCCGGGACAGGGCCCTACGAGCAGTACTTC. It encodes CASSSGTGPYEQYF.

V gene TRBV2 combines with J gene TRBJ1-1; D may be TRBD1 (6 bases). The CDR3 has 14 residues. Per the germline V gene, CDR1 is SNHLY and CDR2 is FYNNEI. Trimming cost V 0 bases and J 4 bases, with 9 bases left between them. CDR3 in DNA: TGTGCCAGCAGTGAAGCGTGGGGGCCCACTGAAGCTTTCTTT. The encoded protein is CASSEAWGPTEAFF.

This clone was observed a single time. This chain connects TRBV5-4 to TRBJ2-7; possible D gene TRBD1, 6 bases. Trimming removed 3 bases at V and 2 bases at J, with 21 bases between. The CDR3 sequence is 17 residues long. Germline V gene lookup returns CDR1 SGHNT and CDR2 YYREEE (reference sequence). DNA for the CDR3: TGTGCCAGCAGCTCGACGGTGGGACACCAGGGTCCCTACGAGCAGTACTTC. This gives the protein CASSSTVGHQGPYEQYF.

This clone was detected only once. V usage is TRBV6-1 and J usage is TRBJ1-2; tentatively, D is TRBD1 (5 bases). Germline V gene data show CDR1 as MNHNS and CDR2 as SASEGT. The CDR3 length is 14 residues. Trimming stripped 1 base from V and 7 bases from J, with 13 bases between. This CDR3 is CASSEVAQGSGYTF. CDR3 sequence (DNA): TGTGCCAGCAGTGAAGTAGCGCAGGGAAGTGGCTACACCTTC.

The CDR3: CASSLQMNTEAFF. For the CDR3, the DNA is TGTGCCAGCAGTTTACAAATGAACACTGAAGCTTTCTTT. The rearrangement links TRBV6-5 to TRBJ1-1; unclear D gene. Germline lookup yields CDR1 MNHEY and CDR2 SVGAGI. The CDR3 is 13 residues long. The V and J ends lost 4 bases and 0 bases respectively, with 6 bases between them.

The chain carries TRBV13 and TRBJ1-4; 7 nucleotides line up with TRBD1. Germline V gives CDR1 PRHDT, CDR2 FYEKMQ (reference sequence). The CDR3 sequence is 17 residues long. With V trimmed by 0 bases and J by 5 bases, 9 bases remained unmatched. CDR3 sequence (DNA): TGTGCCAGCAGCTTAGGGATACGACAGGGCCCGAATGAAAAACTGTTTTTT. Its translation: CASSLGIRQGPNEKLFF.

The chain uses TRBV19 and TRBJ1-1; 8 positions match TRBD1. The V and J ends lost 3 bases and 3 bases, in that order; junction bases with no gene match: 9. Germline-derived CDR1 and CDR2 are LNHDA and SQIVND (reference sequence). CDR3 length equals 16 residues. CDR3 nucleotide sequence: TGTGCCAGTAGTATTTCAGGGGGCGAGAGGTACACTGAAGCTTTCTTT. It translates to CASSISGGERYTEAFF.

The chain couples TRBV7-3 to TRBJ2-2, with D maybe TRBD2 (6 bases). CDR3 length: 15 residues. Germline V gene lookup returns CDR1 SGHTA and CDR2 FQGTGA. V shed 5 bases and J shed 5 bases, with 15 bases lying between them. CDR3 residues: CASSTGLLSTGELFF. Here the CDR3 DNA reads TGTGCCAGCAGCACGGGACTTTTGAGTACCGGGGAGCTGTTTTTT.

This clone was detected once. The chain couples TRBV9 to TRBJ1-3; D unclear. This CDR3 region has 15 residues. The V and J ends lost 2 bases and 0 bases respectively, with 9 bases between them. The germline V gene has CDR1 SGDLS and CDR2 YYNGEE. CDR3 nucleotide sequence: TGTGCCAGCAGCGTGGCGGGTACCTCTGGAAACACCATATATTTT. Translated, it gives CASSVAGTSGNTIYF.

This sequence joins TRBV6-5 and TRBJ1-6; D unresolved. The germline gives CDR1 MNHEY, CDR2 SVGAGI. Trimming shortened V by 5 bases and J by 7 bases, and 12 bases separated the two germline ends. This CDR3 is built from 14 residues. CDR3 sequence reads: CASSLQTANSPLHF. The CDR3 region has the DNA TGTGCCAGCAGTCTACAGACTGCGAATTCACCCCTCCACTTT.

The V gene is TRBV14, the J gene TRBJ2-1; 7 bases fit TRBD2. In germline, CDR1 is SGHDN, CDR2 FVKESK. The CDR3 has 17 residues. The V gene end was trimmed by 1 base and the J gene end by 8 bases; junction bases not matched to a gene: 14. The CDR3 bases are TGTGCCAGCAGCCAAGGTTTAACGCGGGAGATAGCATATGAGCAGTTCTTC. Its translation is CASSQGLTREIAYEQFF.

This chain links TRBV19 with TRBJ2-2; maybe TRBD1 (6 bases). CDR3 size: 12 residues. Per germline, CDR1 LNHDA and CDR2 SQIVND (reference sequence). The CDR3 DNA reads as TGTGCGTTCCAGGGGATCGACGGGGAGCTGTTTTTT. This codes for CAFQGIDGELFF.

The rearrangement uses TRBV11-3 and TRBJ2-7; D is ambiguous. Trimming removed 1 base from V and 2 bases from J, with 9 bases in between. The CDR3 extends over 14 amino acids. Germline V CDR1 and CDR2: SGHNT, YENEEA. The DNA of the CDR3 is TGTGCCAGCAGCTTAGGTGGCAGCCCCTACGAGCAGTACTTC. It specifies CASSLGGSPYEQYF.

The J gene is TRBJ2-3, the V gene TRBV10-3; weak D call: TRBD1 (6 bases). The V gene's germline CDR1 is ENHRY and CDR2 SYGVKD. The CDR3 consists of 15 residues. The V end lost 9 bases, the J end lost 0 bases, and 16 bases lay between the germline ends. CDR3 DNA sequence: TGTGCCATTAGTATCGGACAGATTAGCACAGATACGCAGTATTTT. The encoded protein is CAISIGQISTDTQYF.